A selection of T cell receptor beta chains follows, all from one sample in a study of PD-L1 blockade in urothelial cancer. Using immunoSEQ multiplex PCR, the repertoire was profiled, and TCRdb retains in-frame clones only, with some absent. The table includes some 29,000 clones, roughly 86% detected once. The specimen was PBMCs, collected around atezolizumab (anti-PD-L1) treatment. Receptors were obtained from a man over 45 with urothelial cancer. Both conserved end residues are trimmed from each CDR3.

CDR3 protein,J gene,V gene
ASTHSPARSSNEQF,TRBJ2-1,TRBV5-5
ASSDGTSGYNEQF,TRBJ2-1,TRBV5-1
AWWTAQETQY,TRBJ2-5,TRBV30
ASRLGQNYNEQF,TRBJ2-1,TRBV19
ASSPRGLTNTEAF,TRBJ1-1,TRBV11-2
ASSLRAIAGGYNEQF,TRBJ2-1,TRBV7-2
ASSLTGSNQPQH,TRBJ1-5,TRBV5-5
ASSLASSEQF,TRBJ2-1,TRBV5-1
ASSLVGLAGI,TRBJ2-3,TRBV7-9
ASSLQGLRYGYT,TRBJ1-2,TRBV7-9
ASSLMASSYEQY,TRBJ2-7,TRBV28
ASSSRTGGPYEQY,TRBJ2-7,TRBV7-2
ASSPDRGDEQY,TRBJ2-7,TRBV7-9
ATSEDRTGESYEQY,TRBJ2-7,TRBV15
ASSTPGTGGADTQY,TRBJ2-3,TRBV21-1
ASREDRGQADTQY,TRBJ2-3,TRBV2
ASSMAGRSGNTIY,TRBJ1-3,TRBV19
ASLRTGNTGELF,TRBJ2-2,TRBV19
ASSASGTGGGNTIY,TRBJ1-3,TRBV6-1
ASSLRSGTGWNTEAF,TRBJ1-1,TRBV5-1
ASSQERGRRGFDTQY,TRBJ2-3,TRBV14
ASSADRILSFGEKLF,TRBJ1-4,TRBV18
ASSPPANEKLF,TRBJ1-4,TRBV9
SVGSSYEQY,TRBJ2-7,TRBV29-1
ASSRGPRGQSYEQY,TRBJ2-7,TRBV18
AWSVRGAYNEQF,TRBJ2-1,TRBV30
ASRLAGSYNEQF,TRBJ2-1,TRBV11-2
ASSLGTSGMVTDTQY,TRBJ2-3,TRBV5-8
ASSPRGRSGTDTQY,TRBJ2-3,TRBV5-1
ASSPQGFGEKLF,TRBJ1-4,TRBV11-2
ASSLVASGATGELF,TRBJ2-2,TRBV11-1